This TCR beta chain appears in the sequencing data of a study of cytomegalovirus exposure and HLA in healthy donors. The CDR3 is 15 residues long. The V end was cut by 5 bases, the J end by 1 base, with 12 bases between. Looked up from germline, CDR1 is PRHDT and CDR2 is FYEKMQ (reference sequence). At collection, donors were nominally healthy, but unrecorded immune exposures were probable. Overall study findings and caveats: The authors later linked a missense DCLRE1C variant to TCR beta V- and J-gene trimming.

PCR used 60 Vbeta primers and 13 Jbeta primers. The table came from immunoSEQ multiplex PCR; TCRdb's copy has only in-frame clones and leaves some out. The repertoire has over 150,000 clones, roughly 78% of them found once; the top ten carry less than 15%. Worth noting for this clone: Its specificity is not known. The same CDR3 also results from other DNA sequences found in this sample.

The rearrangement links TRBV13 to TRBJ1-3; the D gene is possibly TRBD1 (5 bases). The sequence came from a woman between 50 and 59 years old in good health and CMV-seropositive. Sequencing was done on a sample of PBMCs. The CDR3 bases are TGTGCCAGCAGCGTTCTGGGGGGTTCTGGAAACACCATATATTTT. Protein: CASSVLGGSGNTIYF. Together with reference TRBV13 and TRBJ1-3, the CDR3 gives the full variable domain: AAGVIQSPRHLIKEKRETATLKCYPIPRHDTVYWYQQGPGQDPQFLISFYEKMQSDKGSIPDRFSAQQFSDYHSELNMSSLELGDSALYFCASSVLGGSGNTIYFGEGSWLTVV.